In its sample, the clone carrying this T cell receptor (beta chain) was seen many times. Its target is not known. MiXCR, applied by TCRdb to the reads, yields one record per CDR3 protein. The sample yields fewer than 550,000 distinct CDR3 sequences, around 10% seen once. These data come from a study of T cell repertoires in cytomegalovirus infection. Findings and caveats of the study: Cumulative public TCR beta family frequency identified CMV carriers with the relevant HLA.

Trimming cost V 6 bases and J 2 bases, with 8 bases left between them. The CDR3 is 13 amino acids. The sequenced sample was PBMCs. The source of this sequence is a human donor in good health (CMV status not recorded). Some clones in this sample may be carry-over from other donors' samples. The rearrangement links TRBV12-3 or TRBV12-4 to TRBJ1-5; the D gene is possibly TRBD1 (5 bases). CDR3 sequence reads: CASRQGGNQPQHF. The CDR3 coding sequence is TGTGCCAGCAGGCAGGGTGGCAATCAGCCCCAGCATTTT.